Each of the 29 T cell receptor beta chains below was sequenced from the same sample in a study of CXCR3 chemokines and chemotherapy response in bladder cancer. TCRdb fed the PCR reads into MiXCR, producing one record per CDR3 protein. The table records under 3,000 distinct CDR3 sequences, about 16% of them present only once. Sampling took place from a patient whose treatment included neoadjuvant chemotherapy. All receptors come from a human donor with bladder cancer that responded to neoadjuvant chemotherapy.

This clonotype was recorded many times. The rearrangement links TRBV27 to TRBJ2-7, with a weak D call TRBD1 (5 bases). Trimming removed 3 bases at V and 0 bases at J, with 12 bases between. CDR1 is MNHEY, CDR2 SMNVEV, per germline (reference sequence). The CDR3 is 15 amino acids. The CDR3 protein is CASSFQGGSSYEQYF. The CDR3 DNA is TGTGCCAGCAGTTTTCAGGGTGGGTCCTCCTACGAGCAGTACTTC.

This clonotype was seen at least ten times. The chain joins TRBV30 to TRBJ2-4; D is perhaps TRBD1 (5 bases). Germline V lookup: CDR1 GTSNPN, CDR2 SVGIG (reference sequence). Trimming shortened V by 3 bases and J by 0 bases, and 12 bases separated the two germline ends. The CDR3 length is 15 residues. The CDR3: CAWRTGLLAKNIQYF. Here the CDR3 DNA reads TGTGCCTGGAGAACAGGATTACTAGCCAAAAACATTCAGTACTTC.

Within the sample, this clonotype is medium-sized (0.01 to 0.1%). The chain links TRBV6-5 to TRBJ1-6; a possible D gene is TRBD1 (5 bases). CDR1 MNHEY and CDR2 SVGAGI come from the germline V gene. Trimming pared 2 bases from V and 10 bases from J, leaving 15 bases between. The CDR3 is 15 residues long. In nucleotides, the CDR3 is TGTGCCAGCAGTTACCTACATAGAGGGGCCTCACCCCTCCACTTT. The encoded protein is CASSYLHRGASPLHF.

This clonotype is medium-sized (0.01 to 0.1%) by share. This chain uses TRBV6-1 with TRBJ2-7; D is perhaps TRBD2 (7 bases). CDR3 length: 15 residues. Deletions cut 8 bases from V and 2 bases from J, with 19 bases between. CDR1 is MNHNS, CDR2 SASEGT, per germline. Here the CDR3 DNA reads TGTGCCAGCTCCCCCGGCCGGGGGGCTGCCTACGAGCAGTACTTC. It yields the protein CASSPGRGAAYEQYF.

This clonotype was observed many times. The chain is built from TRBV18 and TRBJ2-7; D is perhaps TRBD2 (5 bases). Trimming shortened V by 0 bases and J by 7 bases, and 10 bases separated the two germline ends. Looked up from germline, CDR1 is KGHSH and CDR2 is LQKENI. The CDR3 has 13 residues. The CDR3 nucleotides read TGTGCCAGCTCACCACCGGCACTAGGTGAGCAGTACTTC. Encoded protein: CASSPPALGEQYF.

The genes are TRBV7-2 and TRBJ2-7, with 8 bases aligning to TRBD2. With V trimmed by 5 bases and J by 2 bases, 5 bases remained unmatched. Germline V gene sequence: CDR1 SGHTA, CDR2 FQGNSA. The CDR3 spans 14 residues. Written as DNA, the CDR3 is TGTGCCAGCAGCGCAACTAGCGGACCCTACGAGCAGTACTTC. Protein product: CASSATSGPYEQYF. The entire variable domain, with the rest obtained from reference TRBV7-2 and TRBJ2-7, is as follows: GAGVSQSPSNKVTEKGKDVELRCDPISGHTALYWYRQSLGQGLEFLIYFQGNSAPDKSGLPSDRFSAERTGGSVSTLTIQRTQQEDSAVYLCASSATSGPYEQYFGPGTRLTVT.

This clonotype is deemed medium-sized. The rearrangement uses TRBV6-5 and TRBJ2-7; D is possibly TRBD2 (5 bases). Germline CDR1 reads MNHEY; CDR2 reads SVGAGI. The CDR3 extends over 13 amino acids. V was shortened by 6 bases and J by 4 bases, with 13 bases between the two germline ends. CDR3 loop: CASSFGLFYEQYF. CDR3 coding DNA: TGTGCCAGCAGCTTTGGACTGTTTTACGAGCAGTACTTC.

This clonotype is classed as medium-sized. In DNA, the CDR3 is TGTGCCAGCTCAACCGGGACCCAAGAGACCCAGTACTTC. Translation: CASSTGTQETQYF. The chain is built from TRBV18 and TRBJ2-5, with D tentatively TRBD1 or TRBD2 (5 bases each). Germline CDR1 and CDR2: KGHSH and LQKENI. V lost 5 bases and J 1 base, leaving 8 bases between the germline ends. This CDR3 has 13 amino acids.

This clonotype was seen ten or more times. As DNA, the CDR3 is TGTGCCAGCAGCCCAGGGCACACCGGGGAGCTGTTTTTT. It translates to CASSPGHTGELFF. The chain joins TRBV7-3 to TRBJ2-2, with a tentative D call TRBD1 (5 bases). The V and J ends lost 5 bases and 3 bases respectively, with 7 bases between them. Germline lookup yields CDR1 SGHTA and CDR2 FQGTGA. The CDR3 totals 13 residues.

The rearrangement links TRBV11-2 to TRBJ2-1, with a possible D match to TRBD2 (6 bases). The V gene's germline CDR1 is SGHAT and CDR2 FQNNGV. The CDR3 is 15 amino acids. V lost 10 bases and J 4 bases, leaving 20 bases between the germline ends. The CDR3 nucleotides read TGTGCCACCAAGGTGGGCGGCGGGATATACAATGAGCAGTTCTTC. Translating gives CATKVGGGIYNEQFF.

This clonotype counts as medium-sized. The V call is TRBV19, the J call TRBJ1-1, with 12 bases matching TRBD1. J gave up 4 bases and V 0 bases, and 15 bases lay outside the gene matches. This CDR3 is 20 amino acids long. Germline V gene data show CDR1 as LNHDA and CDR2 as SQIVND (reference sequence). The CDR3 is CASSIDRRVWDRGHGTEAFF. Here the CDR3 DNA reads TGTGCCAGTAGTATAGATCGTAGGGTTTGGGACAGGGGGCATGGCACTGAAGCTTTCTTT.

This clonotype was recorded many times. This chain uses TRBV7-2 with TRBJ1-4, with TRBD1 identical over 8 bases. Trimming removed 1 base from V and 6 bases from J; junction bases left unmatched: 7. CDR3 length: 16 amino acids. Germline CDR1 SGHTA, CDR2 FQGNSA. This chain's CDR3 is CASSLGATGEYEKLFF. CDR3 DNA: TGTGCCAGCAGCTTAGGAGCGACAGGGGAGTATGAAAAACTGTTTTTT.

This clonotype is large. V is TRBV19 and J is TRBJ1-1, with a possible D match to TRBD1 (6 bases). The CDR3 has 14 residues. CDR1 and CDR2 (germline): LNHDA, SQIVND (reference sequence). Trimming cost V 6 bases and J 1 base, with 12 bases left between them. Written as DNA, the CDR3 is TGTGCCAGTAGCTATACAGGGCAGAACACTGAAGCTTTCTTT. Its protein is CASSYTGQNTEAFF.

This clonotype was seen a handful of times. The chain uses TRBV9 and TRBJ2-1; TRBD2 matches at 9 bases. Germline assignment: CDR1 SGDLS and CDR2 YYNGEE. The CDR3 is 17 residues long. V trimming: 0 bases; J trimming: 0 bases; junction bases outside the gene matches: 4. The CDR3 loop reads CASSVGLAEISYNEQFF. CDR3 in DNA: TGTGCCAGCAGCGTAGGACTAGCGGAGATCTCCTACAATGAGCAGTTCTTC.

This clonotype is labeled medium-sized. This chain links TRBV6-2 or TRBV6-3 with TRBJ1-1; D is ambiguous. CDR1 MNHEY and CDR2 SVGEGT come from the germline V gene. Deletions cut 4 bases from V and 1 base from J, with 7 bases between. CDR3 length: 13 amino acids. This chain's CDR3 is CASSWEKNTEAFF. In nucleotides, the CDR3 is TGTGCCAGCAGTTGGGAGAAGAACACTGAAGCTTTCTTT.

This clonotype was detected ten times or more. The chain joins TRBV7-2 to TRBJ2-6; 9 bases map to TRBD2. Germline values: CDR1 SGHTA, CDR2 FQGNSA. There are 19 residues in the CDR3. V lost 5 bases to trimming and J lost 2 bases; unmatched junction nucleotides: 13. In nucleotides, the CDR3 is TGTGCCAGCAGCGCCAGAAGGGGCGGGAGGGGAACTGGGGCCAACGTCCTGACTTTC. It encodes CASSARRGGRGTGANVLTF.

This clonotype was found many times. In nucleotides, the CDR3 is TGTGCCAGCAGTTACAGTAGCCTGAGCTCTGGAAACACCATATATTTT. Translation gives CASSYSSLSSGNTIYF. The chain employs TRBV6-5 and TRBJ1-3; D is undetermined. The CDR3 length is 16 residues. With 2 bases removed from V and 0 bases from J, the gap between germline ends came to 11 bases. CDR1 and CDR2 (germline): MNHEY, SVGAGI.

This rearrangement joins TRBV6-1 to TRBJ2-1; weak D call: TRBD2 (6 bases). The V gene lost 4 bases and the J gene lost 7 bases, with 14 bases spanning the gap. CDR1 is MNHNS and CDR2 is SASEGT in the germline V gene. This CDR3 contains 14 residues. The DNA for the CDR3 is TGTGCCAGCAGTGCCTCGGGGGTGGAAAATGAGCAGTTCTTC. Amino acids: CASSASGVENEQFF.

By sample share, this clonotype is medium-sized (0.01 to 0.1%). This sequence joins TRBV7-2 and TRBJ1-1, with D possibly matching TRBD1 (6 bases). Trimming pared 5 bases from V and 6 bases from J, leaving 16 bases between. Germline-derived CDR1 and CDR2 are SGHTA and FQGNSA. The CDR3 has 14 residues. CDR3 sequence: CASSPGVGRAEAFF. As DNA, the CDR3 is TGTGCCAGCAGCCCAGGGGTGGGCAGGGCTGAAGCTTTCTTT.

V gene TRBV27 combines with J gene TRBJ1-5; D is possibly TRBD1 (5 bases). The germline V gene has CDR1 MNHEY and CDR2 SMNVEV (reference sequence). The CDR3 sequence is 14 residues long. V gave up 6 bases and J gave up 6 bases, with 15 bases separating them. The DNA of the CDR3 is TGTGCCAGCAGCCTGGGGGGAGGAGGTCAGCCCCAGCATTTT. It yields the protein CASSLGGGGQPQHF.

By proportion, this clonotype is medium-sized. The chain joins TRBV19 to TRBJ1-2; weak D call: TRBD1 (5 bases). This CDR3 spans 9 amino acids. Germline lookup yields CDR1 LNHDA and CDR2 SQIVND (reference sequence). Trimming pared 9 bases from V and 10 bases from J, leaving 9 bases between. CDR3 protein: CARGEAYTF. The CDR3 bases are TGTGCCAGAGGGGAAGCCTACACCTTC.

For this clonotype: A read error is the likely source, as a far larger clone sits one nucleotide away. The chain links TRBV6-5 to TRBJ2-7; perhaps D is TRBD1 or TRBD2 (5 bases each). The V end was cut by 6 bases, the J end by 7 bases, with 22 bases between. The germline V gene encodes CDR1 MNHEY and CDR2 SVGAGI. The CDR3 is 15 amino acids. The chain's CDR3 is CASRAGTSSYNEQYF. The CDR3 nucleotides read TGTGCCAGCAGGGCCGGGACGAGCTCCTACAATGAGCAGTACTTC.

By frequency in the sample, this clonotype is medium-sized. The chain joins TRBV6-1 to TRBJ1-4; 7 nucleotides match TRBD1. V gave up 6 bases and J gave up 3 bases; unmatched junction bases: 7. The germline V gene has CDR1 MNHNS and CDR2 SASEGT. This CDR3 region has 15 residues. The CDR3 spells CASRQGFGSNEKLFF. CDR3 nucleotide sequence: TGTGCCAGCAGACAGGGGTTCGGCTCTAATGAAAAACTGTTTTTT.

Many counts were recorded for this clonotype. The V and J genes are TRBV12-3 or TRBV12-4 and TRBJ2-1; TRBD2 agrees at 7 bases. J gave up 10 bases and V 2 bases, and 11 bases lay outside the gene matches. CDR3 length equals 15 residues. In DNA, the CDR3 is TGTGCCAGCAGTTTAAGGGCGGCGGGGGTTAACGAGCAGTTCTTC. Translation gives CASSLRAAGVNEQFF.

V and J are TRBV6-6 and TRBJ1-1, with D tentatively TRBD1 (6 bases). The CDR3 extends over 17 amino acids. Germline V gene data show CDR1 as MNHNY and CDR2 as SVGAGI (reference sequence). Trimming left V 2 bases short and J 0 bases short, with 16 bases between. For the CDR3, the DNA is TGTGCCAGCAGTTACGAGACATCCCGGGACATGAACACTGAAGCTTTCTTT. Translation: CASSYETSRDMNTEAFF.

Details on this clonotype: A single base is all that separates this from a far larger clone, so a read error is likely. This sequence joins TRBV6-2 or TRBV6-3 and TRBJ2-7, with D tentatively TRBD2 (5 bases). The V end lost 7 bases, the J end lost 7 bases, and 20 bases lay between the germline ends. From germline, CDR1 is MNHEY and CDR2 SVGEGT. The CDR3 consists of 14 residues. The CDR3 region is CASTLDFPRNEQYF. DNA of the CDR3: TGTGCCAGCACCTTGGACTTTCCTCGCAATGAGCAGTACTTC.

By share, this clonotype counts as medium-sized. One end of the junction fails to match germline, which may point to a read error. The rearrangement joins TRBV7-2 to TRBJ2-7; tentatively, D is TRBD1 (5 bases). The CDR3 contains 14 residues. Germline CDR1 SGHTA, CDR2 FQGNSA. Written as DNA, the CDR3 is TGTGCCAGCAGCCAAAACCTCGACAGCTACGGGCAGTACTTC. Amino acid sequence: CASSQNLDSYGQYF.

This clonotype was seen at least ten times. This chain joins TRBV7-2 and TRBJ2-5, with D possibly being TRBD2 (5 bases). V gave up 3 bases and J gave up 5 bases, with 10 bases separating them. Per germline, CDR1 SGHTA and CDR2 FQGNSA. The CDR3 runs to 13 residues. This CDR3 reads CASSFGGPETQYF. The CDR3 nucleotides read TGTGCCAGCAGCTTTGGCGGGCCCGAGACCCAGTACTTC.

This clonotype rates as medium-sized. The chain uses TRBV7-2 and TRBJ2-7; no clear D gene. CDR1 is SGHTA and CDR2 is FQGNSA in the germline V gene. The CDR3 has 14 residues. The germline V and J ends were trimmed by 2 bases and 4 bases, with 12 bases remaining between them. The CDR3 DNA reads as TGTGCCAGCAGCTTACGATTGGAGACGTACGAGCAGTACTTC. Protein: CASSLRLETYEQYF. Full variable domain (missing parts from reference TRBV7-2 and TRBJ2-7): GAGVSQSPSNKVTEKGKDVELRCDPISGHTALYWYRQSLGQGLEFLIYFQGNSAPDKSGLPSDRFSAERTGGSVSTLTIQRTQQEDSAVYLCASSLRLETYEQYFGPGTRLTVT.